This T cell receptor beta chain was found in a study of T cells in localized non-small cell lung cancer. Whole-study findings and limits: There was an association of higher blood T cell density with longer overall survival. A median of about 52 clones ranked among the top 100 in tumor appeared in adjacent lung. Clonality of T cells reached its maximum in uninvolved adjacent lung, surpassing tumor.

The method was immunoSEQ multiplex PCR; TCRdb's version includes in-frame clones alone and lacks a portion of them. The sample lists some 21,000 clones, approximately 89% seen once, with roughly 9.1% in the top ten. Germline assignment: CDR1 MDHEN and CDR2 SYDVKM. The length of the CDR3 is 14 residues. V dropped 6 bases and J dropped 0 bases, with 9 bases sitting between them. This clone was observed a few times. What it binds is not known. The TCR was taken from a man aged 35-75 years with stage I lung adenocarcinoma. The chain is built from TRBV28 and TRBJ1-5; D is perhaps TRBD1 (6 bases). Here the sequenced sample was peripheral blood, taken before any cancer treatment. CDR3 amino acids: CASSTGFSNQPQHF. The CDR3 DNA is TGTGCCAGCAGCACAGGGTTTAGCAATCAGCCCCAGCATTTT.